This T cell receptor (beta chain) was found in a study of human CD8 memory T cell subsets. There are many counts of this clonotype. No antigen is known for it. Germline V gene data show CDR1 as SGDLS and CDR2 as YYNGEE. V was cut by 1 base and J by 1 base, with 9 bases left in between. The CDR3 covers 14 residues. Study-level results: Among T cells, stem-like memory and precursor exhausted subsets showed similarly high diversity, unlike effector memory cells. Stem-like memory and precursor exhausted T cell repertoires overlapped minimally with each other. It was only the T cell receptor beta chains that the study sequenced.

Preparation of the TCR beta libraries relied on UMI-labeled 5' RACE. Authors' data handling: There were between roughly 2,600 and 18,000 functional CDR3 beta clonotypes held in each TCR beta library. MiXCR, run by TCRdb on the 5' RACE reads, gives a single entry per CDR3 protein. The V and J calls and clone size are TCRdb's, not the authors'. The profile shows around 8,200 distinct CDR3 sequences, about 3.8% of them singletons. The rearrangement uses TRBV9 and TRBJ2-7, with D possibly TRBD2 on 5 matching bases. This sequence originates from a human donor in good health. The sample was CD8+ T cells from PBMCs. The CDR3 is CASSVSPGSYEQYF. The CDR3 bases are TGTGCCAGCAGCGTATCCCCGGGGTCCTACGAGCAGTACTTC.